This T cell receptor (beta chain) was recovered during a study of blood T cells in healthy people across ages. A sample-barcoded 5' primer and a J-beta primer mix were used in a second PCR of roughly 7 to 11 cycles. The template-switch adaptor, which had 12 random nucleotides, put a tag on each cDNA molecule. TCRdb called the 5' RACE reads again in MiXCR, with one record for every CDR3 protein. The sample lists 750,000 to 850,000 distinct CDR3 sequences, around a quarter occurring once. This CDR3 is 14 amino acids long. Germline V lookup: CDR1 SQVTM, CDR2 ANQGSEA. The V and J ends lost 7 bases and 5 bases, in that order; junction bases with no gene match: 10. About 10 milliliters of peripheral blood were drawn from each donor into EDTA-treated tubes. The same data also went into a second study, on T cells of mothers and their children. This second report adds: Per child, roughly 3.1 million TCR beta CDR3 reads were obtained, against over 10 million per mother.

The chain links TRBV29-1 to TRBJ2-3; 9 nucleotides align to TRBD2. Sequenced: blood. This receptor was obtained from a boy aged 10-17 years in good health. CDR3 DNA sequence: TGCAGCGGTGATAGCGGGGGTCGCGGAGATACGCAGTATTTT. Its translation is CSGDSGGRGDTQYF.